This is a list of T cell receptor beta chains from one sample in a study of T-cell reconstitution after alpha-beta-depleted transplantation in children. In TCRdb, the PCR reads were re-called with MiXCR into one record per CDR3 protein. Here the sample spans over 450,000 distinct CDR3 sequences, over 9.5% being singletons. Sequences were derived from PBMCs, sampled before TCRalphabeta/CD19-depleted stem cell transplant. The receptors come from a child under 10 years old with inherited bone marrow failure, due to receive a stem cell transplant. The CDR3 runs from the conserved cysteine through the conserved F or W. D genes are given only for firm matches. Not every row has a clone size; where given, it reads once, few, many or a size class.

CDR3nt | CDR3aa | abundance | j_gene | d_gene | v_gene
TGCAGCGTTGGCCCACAGGGTATGAACACTGAAGCTTTCTTT | CSVGPQGMNTEAFF | many | TRBJ1-1 | NA | TRBV29-1
TGCAGCGTTGAAATTAGGGGGGAGGGCCAGAACAATGAGCAGTTCTTC | CSVEIRGEGQNNEQFF | many | TRBJ2-1 | NA | TRBV29-1
TGTGCCAGACCTCACCGGGACAGGTCCTACGAGCAGTACTTC | CARPHRDRSYEQYF | many | TRBJ2-7 | TRBD1 | TRBV25-1
TGTGCCAGCGGTGCACTGGGACTGGGTAACGAGCAGTACTTC | CASGALGLGNEQYF | many | TRBJ2-7 | NA | TRBV12-3/TRBV12-4
TGTGCCAGCAGCTTAGTATGGGGGGGAGGCGCTGAAGCTTTCTTT | CASSLVWGGGAEAFF | NA | TRBJ1-1 | NA | TRBV7-2
TGTGCCAGCAGCTCTAAGTGGACAGGGGGAAACACCATATATTTT | CASSSKWTGGNTIYF | NA | TRBJ1-3 | TRBD1 | TRBV11-2
TGCAGTGCGGCGGGACACCAACCCGGGGATACGCAGTATTTT | CSAAGHQPGDTQYF | many | TRBJ2-3 | NA | TRBV20-1
TGTGCCAGCAGCCCCCCCCGGACTAGATGGAGGGCGAACACCGGGGAGCTGTTTTTT | CASSPPRTRWRANTGELFF | many | TRBJ2-2 | NA | TRBV21-1
TGTGCCAGCAACATAATGGGCGGCTACACCTTC | CASNIMGGYTF | many | TRBJ1-2 | NA | TRBV7-9
TGTGCCAGCAGTCCCAGCGGGAGGAGTCACAATGAGCAGTTCTTC | CASSPSGRSHNEQFF | NA | TRBJ2-1 | TRBD2 | TRBV12-3/TRBV12-4
TGTGCCAGCAGCCCGCGCGCCGCCGGGACAGGGTACGAGCAGTACTTC | CASSPRAAGTGYEQYF | NA | TRBJ2-7 | TRBD1 | TRBV7-2
TGCGCCAGCAGCCCATTGTGGGGCCACGAGCAGTACTTC | CASSPLWGHEQYF | many | TRBJ2-7 | NA | TRBV4-1
TGTGCCAGCAGCGGGCCCTGGGGGCCCCAGCATTTT | CASSGPWGPQHF | few | TRBJ1-5 | NA | TRBV2
TGTGCCAGCAGCTTAGTCGACGGGATAAACGAGCAGTACTTC | CASSLVDGINEQYF | few | TRBJ2-7 | NA | TRBV7-2
TGTGCCAGTAGTACGCCGGGACTAGCGGGGAGCTCCTACGAGCAGTACTTC | CASSTPGLAGSSYEQYF | many | TRBJ2-7 | TRBD2 | TRBV19
TGTGCCAGCAGTATTCTAGCGTTAGAGACCCAGTACTTC | CASSILALETQYF | many | TRBJ2-5 | NA | TRBV6-6
TGTGCCAGCAGTTTTAGCGGGAGCGTAGACGAGCAGTACTTC | CASSFSGSVDEQYF | many | TRBJ2-7 | TRBD2 | TRBV12-3/TRBV12-4
TGTGCCAGCAGTTTAGGGACTAGCACCTCCAATGAGCAGTTCTTC | CASSLGTSTSNEQFF | NA | TRBJ2-1 | TRBD2 | TRBV27
TGTGCCAGCAGCCCGGGACTAGCGGGAGGAACGTACAATGAGCAGTTCTTC | CASSPGLAGGTYNEQFF | many | TRBJ2-1 | TRBD2 | TRBV7-9
TGTGCCAGCAGTTTCCTGGAGGGGTTTACGCAGTATTTT | CASSFLEGFTQYF | few | TRBJ2-3 | NA | TRBV27
TGTGCCAGCAGCTCGACTAGCGGGAGGCTCGGGGAGCAGTTCTTC | CASSSTSGRLGEQFF | many | TRBJ2-1 | TRBD2 | TRBV7-2
TGTGCCAGCAGCTCGCCGGAGGGCGGTACAGATACGCAGTATTTT | CASSSPEGGTDTQYF | NA | TRBJ2-3 | NA | TRBV5-4
TGTGCCATCAGTCCCGGGACTCGCCACGCGAATGAGCAGTTCTTC | CAISPGTRHANEQFF | many | TRBJ2-1 | NA | TRBV10-3
TGTGCCAGCAGCTTGCTGCCCGGACAGGGTTATTACTACGAGCAGTACTTC | CASSLLPGQGYYYEQYF | many | TRBJ2-7 | TRBD1 | TRBV27
TGTGCCAGCAGCCCGGAATCCCGGGACGCCAACACCGGGGAGCTGTTTTTT | CASSPESRDANTGELFF | many | TRBJ2-2 | NA | TRBV7-2
TGTGCCAGCAGCAATTGGGACTCCCGAAATCAGCCCCAGCATTTT | CASSNWDSRNQPQHF | many | TRBJ1-5 | NA | TRBV5-6
TGTGCCAGCAGCTTAGACCTCGGGGACGGGTCCTACGAGCAGTACTTC | CASSLDLGDGSYEQYF | few | TRBJ2-7 | NA | TRBV7-6
TGCGCCAGCAGCTTGTTACCGGGGGCTGATAATCAGCCCCAGCATTTT | CASSLLPGADNQPQHF | many | TRBJ1-5 | NA | TRBV5-1
TGCGCCAGCAGCCAGGGGGCTGGCACCTCAGATACGCAGTATTTT | CASSQGAGTSDTQYF | many | TRBJ2-3 | NA | TRBV4-3
TGCAGCGTTATCGGGAGCTCCTACAATGAGCAGTTCTTC | CSVIGSSYNEQFF | many | TRBJ2-1 | NA | TRBV29-1
TGTGCCAGCAGCCCCCAAGAATATCCCCCTTCGTTCTTTTTC | CASSPQEYPPSFFF | many | TRBJ2-7 | NA | TRBV7-2
TGCAGCGTTGGAAAGAACACTGAAGCTTTCTTT | CSVGKNTEAFF | NA | TRBJ1-1 | NA | TRBV29-1
TGCAGTGCTAGAGATCAGTTTGACATTCAGTACTTC | CSARDQFDIQYF | NA | TRBJ2-4 | NA | TRBV20-1
TGTGCCAGCAGCTTAGACCCACGGGCACCCCTCCACTTT | CASSLDPRAPLHF | many | TRBJ1-6 | NA | TRBV7-2
TGTGCCAGCAGCCGCCCCGGGACAGGGAAAGCCTACGAGCAGTACTTC | CASSRPGTGKAYEQYF | many | TRBJ2-7 | TRBD1 | TRBV7-2
TGCGCCAGCAGCCCGGACATACAATACAATGAGCAGTTCTTC | CASSPDIQYNEQFF | many | TRBJ2-1 | NA | TRBV5-1
TGCAGCGTTGTCACCTCGGGACTCGTAAGGGATGGCTACACCTTC | CSVVTSGLVRDGYTF | many | TRBJ1-2 | NA | TRBV29-1
TGCAGCGTTGAGAGGGCCGTGGGTAACTATGGCTACACCTTC | CSVERAVGNYGYTF | many | TRBJ1-2 | NA | TRBV29-1
TGTGCCAGCAGCCAACGTTGGCACCCACTAGCGCGGCATGAGCAGTTCTTC | CASSQRWHPLARHEQFF | many | TRBJ2-1 | TRBD2 | TRBV3-1
TGCGCCAGCAGCTTGAGGCCAGGGTCCGGCTCCTACAATGAGCAGTTCTTC | CASSLRPGSGSYNEQFF | many | TRBJ2-1 | NA | TRBV5-1
TGTGCCAGCAGCCAAGTCCTAGACAATGAGCAGTTCTTC | CASSQVLDNEQFF | many | TRBJ2-1 | NA | TRBV3-1
TGTGCCAGCAGCCCCCGGACAGGACGAGTGGACGCTGAAGCTTTCTTT | CASSPRTGRVDAEAFF | many | TRBJ1-1 | TRBD1 | TRBV7-2
TGTGCCAGCAGCCTACACGACAGGGGGCGAGGCACTGAAGCTTTCTTT | CASSLHDRGRGTEAFF | few | TRBJ1-1 | TRBD1 | TRBV7-8
TGTGCCAGCAGCCTACCGACCAGTGTGGGGACAGATACGCAGTATTTT | CASSLPTSVGTDTQYF | many | TRBJ2-3 | NA | TRBV7-6
TGTGCCAGCAGCCTGGGGACAGTCCAAGAGACCCAGTACTTC | CASSLGTVQETQYF | many | TRBJ2-5 | TRBD1 | TRBV5-1
TGTGCCTCGGGCGCCCTAGGCGGGGAGCTGTTTTTT | CASGALGGELFF | many | TRBJ2-2 | NA | TRBV30